This T cell receptor beta chain was recovered during a study of human T cells and chemical hapten exposure. Study-wide background: Doses of diphenylcyclopropenone went to the patients' scalps weekly throughout the roughly 22-week study.

This clonotype was observed many times. For the library, individual cDNA molecules each received unique molecular identifiers. A single record per CDR3 protein comes from TCRdb applying MiXCR to the RACE reads. Of around 100,000 distinct CDR3 sequences listed, 10% to 13% are singletons. The time point is: pre-sensitization, week 0. Noted treatment: therapeutic diphenylcyclopropenone sensitization with weekly scalp DPC. CDR1 and CDR2 (germline): SGDLS, YYNGEE. There are 15 residues in the CDR3. The ends lost 1 base at V and 9 bases at J; junction bases unmatched: 7. The clonotype was recovered from a woman aged 55-69 years with alopecia areata. Some clones in this sample may be carry-over from other donors' samples. This chain uses TRBV9 with TRBJ2-1, with 10 nucleotides matching TRBD1. Source: whole blood, taken in connection with sensitization to the hapten diphenylcyclopropenone (DPC). The CDR3 region is CASSVLPGQGGEQFF. CDR3 nucleotide sequence: TGTGCCAGCAGCGTACTCCCCGGACAGGGGGGTGAGCAGTTCTTC.